In this sample, the clone carrying this TCR beta chain turned up many times. No antigen is known for it. All unsorted peripheral T cells were captured because whole blood was used without fractionation. cDNA was made from approximately 0.55 ug RNA using alpha and beta constant primers. Alpha and beta chain libraries were made separately by chain-specific third strand synthesis with multiplexing indices. The SP2 site served as the priming point for second strand synthesis. TCRdb ran MiXCR on the 5' RACE reads and lists one entry per CDR3 protein. The profile covers approximately 25,000 distinct CDR3 sequences, with approximately 9% appearing a single time and approximately 4.2% taken by the ten largest. The record originates from a study of HIV-infected patients and healthy controls. Study-wide results and caveats: In healthy controls, MAIT alpha CDR3s were common; in HIV+ repertoires, severely depleted. Slight age and sex differences between study cohorts did not explain the diversity differences.

V was cut by 7 bases and J by 6 bases, with 14 bases left in between. Germline CDR1 is MNHEY and CDR2 is SVGAGI. CDR3 length: 13 residues. This TCR derives from an adult in good health. The chain links TRBV6-5 to TRBJ2-3, with no clear D. Sample: blood. As DNA, the CDR3 is TGTGCCAGCAAGAGTAGCCTGGGGGATACGCAGTATTTT. It codes for CASKSSLGDTQYF.